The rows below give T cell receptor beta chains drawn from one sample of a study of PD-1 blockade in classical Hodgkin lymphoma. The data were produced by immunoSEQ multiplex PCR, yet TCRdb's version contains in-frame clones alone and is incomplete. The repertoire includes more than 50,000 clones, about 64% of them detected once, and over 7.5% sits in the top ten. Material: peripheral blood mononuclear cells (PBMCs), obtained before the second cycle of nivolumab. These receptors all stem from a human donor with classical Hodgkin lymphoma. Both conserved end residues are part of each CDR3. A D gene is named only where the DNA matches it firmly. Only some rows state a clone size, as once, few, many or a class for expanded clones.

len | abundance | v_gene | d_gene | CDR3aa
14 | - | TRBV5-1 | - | CASSLMGGHWAQYF
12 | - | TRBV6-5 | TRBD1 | CASRDRANGYTF
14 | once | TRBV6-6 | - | CASSYPGGAGGYTF
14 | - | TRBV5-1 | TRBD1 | CASSWTGPNTEAFF
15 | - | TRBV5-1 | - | CASSPQTSGANVLTF
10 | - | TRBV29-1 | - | CSVLEGEAFF
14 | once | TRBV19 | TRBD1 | CASRPGQGAGEQYF
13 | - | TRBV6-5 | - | CASRIWATEEQYF
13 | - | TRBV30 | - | CAWSRNPNTEAFF
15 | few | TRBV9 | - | CASSVEGGNRDEQYF
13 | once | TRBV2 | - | CASNWAGNQPQHF
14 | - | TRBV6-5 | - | CASSKDTSNYGYTF
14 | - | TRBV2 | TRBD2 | CASRAQVAGETQYF
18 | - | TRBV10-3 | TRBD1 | CAISGSDRGYSLCQPQHF
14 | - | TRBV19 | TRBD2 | CAASGGRYTDTQYF
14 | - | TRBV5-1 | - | CASSDGATNEKLFF
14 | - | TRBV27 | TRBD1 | CASSLQGEFYEQYF
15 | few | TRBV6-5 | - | CASSYSNGLGNTIYF
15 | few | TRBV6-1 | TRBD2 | CASRRLAESTDTQYF
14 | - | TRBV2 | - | CASSELGMNTEAFF
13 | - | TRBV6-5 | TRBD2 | CASPSGRSYEQYF
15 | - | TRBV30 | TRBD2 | CAWSRLAGGPYEQYF
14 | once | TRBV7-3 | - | CASSPHGGSEKLFF
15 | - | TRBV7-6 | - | CASSPGHPSGNTIYF
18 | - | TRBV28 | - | CASSSISGHHPSTDTQYF
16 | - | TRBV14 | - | CASSQGGTQRGYGYTF
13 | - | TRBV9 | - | CASSVGGRWGYTF
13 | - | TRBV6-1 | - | CASSDQGGQPQHF
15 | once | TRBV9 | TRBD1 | CASSIGQGSYNEQFF
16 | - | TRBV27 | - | CASPPGGGLINSPLHF
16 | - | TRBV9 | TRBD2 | CASSAEAGGLRDTQYF
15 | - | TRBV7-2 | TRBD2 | CASSTLAVGADTQYF
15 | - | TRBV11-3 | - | CASSLEGGTNTEAFF
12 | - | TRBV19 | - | CASSPPHQPQHF
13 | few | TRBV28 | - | CASSLSVNTEAFF
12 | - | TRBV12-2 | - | CASRLYGYEQYF
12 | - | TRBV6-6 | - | CASSPSSYEQYF
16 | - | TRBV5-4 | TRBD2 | CASSSGLAGETDTQYF
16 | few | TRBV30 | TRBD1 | CAWSVEAGGMNTEAFF
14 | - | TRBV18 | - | CASSLGPMNTEAFF
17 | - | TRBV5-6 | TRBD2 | CASSPDSASGGAYEQYF
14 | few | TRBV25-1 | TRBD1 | CASSDQGASEKLFF